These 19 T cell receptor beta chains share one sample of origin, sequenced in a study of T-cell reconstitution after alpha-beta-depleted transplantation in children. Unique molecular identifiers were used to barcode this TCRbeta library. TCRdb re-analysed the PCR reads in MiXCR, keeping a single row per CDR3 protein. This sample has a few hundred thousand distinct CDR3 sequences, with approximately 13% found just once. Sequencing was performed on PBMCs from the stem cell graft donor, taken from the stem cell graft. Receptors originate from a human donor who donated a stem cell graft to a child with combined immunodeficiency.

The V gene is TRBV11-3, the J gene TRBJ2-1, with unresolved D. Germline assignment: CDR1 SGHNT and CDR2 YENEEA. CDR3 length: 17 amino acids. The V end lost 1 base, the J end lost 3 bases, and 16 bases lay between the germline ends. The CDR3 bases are TGTGCCAGCAGCTTAGGTCGGACGGACCGGTACTACAATGAGCAGTTCTTC. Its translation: CASSLGRTDRYYNEQFF.

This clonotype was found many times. The CDR3 protein is CASSQVLNSPLHF. The CDR3, as DNA: TGCGCCAGCAGCCAAGTATTAAATTCACCCCTCCACTTT. The chain employs TRBV4-3 and TRBJ1-6; D remains ambiguous. The CDR3 is made up of 13 amino acids. V lost 1 base and J lost 7, with 5 bases in between. The germline gives CDR1 LGHNA, CDR2 YSLEER.

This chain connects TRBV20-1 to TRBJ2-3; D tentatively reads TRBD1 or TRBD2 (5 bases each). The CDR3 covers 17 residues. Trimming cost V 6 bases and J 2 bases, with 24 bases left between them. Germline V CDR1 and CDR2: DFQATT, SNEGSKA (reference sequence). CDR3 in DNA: TGCAGTGCGCTAAGGGTTCACCGGGACCGTTTCACAGATACGCAGTATTTT. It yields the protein CSALRVHRDRFTDTQYF.

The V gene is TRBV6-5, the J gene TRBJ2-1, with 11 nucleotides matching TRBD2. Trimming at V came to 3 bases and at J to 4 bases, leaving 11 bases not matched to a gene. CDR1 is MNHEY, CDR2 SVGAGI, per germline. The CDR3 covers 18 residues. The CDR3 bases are TGTGCCAGCAGTTATTCCAACACCGGGACTAGCGGTTACAATGAGCAGTTCTTC. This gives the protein CASSYSNTGTSGYNEQFF.

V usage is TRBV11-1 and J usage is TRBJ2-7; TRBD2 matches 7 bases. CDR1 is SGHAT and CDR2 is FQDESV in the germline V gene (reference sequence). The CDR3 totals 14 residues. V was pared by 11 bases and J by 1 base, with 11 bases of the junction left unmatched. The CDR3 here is CACCLAGVSYEQYF. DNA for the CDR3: TGTGCCTGCTGTTTAGCGGGCGTATCCTACGAGCAGTACTTC.

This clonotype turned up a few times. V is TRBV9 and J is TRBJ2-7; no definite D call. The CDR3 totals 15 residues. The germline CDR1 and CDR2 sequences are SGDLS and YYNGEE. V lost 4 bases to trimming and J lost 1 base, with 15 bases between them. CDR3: CASSPAFSMSYEQYF. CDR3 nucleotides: TGTGCCAGCAGCCCAGCATTTAGTATGTCCTACGAGCAGTACTTC.

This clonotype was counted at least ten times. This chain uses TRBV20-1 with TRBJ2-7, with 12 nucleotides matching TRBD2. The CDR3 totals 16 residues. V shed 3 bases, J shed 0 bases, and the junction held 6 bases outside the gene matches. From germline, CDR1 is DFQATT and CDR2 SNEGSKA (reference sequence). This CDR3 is CSASPSGRAPSYEQYF. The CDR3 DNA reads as TGCAGTGCTAGCCCTAGCGGGAGGGCCCCCTCCTACGAGCAGTACTTC.

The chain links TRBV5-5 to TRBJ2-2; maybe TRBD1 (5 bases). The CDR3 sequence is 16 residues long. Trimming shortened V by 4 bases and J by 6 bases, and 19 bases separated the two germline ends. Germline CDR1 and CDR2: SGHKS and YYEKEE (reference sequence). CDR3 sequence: CASSGHDRLTPGELFF. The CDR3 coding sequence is TGTGCCAGCAGCGGACACGACAGACTTACCCCCGGGGAGCTGTTTTTT.

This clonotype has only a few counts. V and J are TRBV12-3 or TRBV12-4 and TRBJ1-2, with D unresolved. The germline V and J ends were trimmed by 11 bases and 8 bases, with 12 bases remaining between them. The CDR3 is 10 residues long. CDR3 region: CAPGISGYTF. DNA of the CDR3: TGTGCCCCGGGAATTTCGGGCTACACCTTC.

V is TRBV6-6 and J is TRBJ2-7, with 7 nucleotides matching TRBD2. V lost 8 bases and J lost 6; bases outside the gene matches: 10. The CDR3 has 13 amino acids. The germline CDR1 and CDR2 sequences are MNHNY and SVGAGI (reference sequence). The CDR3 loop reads CASGRELGGEQYF. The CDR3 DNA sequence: TGTGCCAGCGGGCGGGAGCTAGGCGGCGAGCAGTACTTC.

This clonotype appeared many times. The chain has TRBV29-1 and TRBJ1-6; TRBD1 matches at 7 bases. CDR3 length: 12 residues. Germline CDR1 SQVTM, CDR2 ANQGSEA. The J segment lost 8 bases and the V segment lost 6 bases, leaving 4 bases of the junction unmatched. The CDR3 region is CSVGQDYSPLHF. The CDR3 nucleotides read TGCAGCGTCGGACAGGACTATTCACCCCTCCACTTT.

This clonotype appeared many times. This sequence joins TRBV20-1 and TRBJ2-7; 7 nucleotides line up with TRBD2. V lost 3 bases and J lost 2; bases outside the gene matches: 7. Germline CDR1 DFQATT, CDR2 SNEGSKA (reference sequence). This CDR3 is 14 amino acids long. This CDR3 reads CSASPFGRTYEQYF. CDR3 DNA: TGCAGTGCTAGTCCCTTCGGGAGGACCTACGAGCAGTACTTC.

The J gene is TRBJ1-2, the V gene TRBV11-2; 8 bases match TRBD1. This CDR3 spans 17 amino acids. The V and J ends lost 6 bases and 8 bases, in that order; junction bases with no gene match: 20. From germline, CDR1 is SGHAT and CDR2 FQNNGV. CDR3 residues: CASRGSLRDRPGGGYTF. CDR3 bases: TGTGCCAGCAGGGGAAGTCTCCGGGACAGGCCCGGTGGGGGCTACACCTTC.

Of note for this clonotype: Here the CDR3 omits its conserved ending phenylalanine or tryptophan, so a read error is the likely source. CDR3 nucleotide sequence: TGCAGTGCTAGCACTAGCGGCGGGGAGACCCAGTACTCC. Translation gives CSASTSGGETQYS. V usage is TRBV20-1 and J usage is TRBJ2-5, with 8 bases identical to TRBD2. CDR1 is DFQATT, CDR2 SNEGSKA, per germline (reference sequence). V was pared by 3 bases and J by 5 bases, with 5 bases of the junction left unmatched. This CDR3 has 13 amino acids.

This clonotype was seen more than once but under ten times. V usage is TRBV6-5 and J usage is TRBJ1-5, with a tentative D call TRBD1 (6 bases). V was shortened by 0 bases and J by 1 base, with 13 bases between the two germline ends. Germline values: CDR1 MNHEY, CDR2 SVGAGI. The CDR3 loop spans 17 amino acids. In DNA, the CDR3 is TGTGCCAGCAGTTACTCGATAGGGGGGGTGAGCAATCAGCCCCAGCATTTT. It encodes CASSYSIGGVSNQPQHF.

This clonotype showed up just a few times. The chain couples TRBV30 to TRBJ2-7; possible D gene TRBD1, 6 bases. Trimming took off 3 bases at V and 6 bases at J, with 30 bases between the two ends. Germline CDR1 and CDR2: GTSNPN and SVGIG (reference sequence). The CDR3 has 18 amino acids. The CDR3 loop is CAWRDSWGLRGRLPEQYF. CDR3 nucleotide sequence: TGTGCCTGGAGGGACAGCTGGGGATTAAGGGGTCGACTCCCCGAGCAGTACTTC.

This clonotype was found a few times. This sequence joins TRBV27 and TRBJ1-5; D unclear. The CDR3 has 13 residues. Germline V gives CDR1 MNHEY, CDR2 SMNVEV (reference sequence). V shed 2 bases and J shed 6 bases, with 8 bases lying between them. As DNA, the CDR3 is TGTGCCAGCAGTTTAGGCCCAGTTCAGCCCCAGCATTTT. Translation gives CASSLGPVQPQHF.

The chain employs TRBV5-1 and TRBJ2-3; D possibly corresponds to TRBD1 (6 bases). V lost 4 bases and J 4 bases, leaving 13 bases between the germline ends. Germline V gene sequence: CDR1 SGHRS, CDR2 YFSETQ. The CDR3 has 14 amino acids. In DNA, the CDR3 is TGCGCCAGCAGCCCAGGGACATCCTCAGATACGCAGTATTTT. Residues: CASSPGTSSDTQYF.

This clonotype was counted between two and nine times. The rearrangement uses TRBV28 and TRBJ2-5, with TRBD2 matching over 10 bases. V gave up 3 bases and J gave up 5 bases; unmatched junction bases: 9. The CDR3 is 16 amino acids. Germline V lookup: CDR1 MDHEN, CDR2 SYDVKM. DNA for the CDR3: TGTGCCAGCAGTTTTAACGAGCGGGGGGGTGTCGAGACCCAGTACTTC. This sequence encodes CASSFNERGGVETQYF.